Each of the 32 T cell receptor beta chains below was sequenced from the same sample in a study of cytomegalovirus exposure and HLA in healthy donors. The data were produced by immunoSEQ multiplex PCR, yet TCRdb's version contains in-frame clones alone and is incomplete. The data hold some 260,000 clones, with about 90% observed a single time. Sample: PBMCs. The receptors stem from a young man in good health and CMV-seropositive.

This clone was found once. Other DNA variants within this sample encode the same CDR3. The chain couples TRBV27 to TRBJ2-7; maybe TRBD2 (6 bases). Per the germline V gene, CDR1 is MNHEY and CDR2 is SMNVEV (reference sequence). There are 13 residues in the CDR3. The V end was cut by 4 bases, the J end by 4 bases, with 11 bases between. Here the CDR3 reads CASSSGLTYEQYF. The CDR3 bases are TGTGCCAGCAGTTCGGGACTTACTTACGAGCAGTACTTC.

V and J are TRBV29-1 and TRBJ2-1; either TRBD1 or TRBD2 may supply D (5 bases each). CDR1 SQVTM and CDR2 ANQGSEA come from the germline V gene. V lost 7 bases to trimming and J lost 7 bases, with 8 bases between them. The CDR3 runs 10 residues. CDR3 amino acids: CSAGANEQFF. In DNA form, the CDR3 reads TGCAGCGCCGGGGCTAATGAGCAGTTCTTC.

This clone was counted between two and nine times. This chain joins TRBV25-1 and TRBJ1-2; no clear D gene. CDR3 length equals 13 residues. V lost 6 bases and J lost 4, with 12 bases in between. Germline lookup yields CDR1 MGHDK and CDR2 SYGVNS. CDR3 sequence: CASSAINVYGYTF. In nucleotides, the CDR3 is TGTGCCAGCAGCGCAATTAACGTCTATGGCTACACCTTC.

V is TRBV4-2 and J is TRBJ2-7, with 7 bases aligning to TRBD2. The CDR3 is 14 amino acids. Germline CDR1 LGHNA, CDR2 YNFKEQ. The junction had 4 bases not matched to a gene; V was cut back by 1 base and J by 4 bases. CDR3 in DNA: TGTGCCAGCAGCCAAGCGGGAGGAGCGTACGAGCAGTACTTC. This codes for CASSQAGGAYEQYF.

The rearrangement links TRBV12-5 to TRBJ2-5; TRBD2 matches at 10 bases. The ends lost 2 bases at V and 1 base at J; junction bases unmatched: 10. The CDR3 is 18 residues long. Germline lookup yields CDR1 LGHNT and CDR2 FRNRAP. For the CDR3, the DNA is TGTGCTAGTGGTTTGACTACGCCGGGACTAGCGTTCCAAGAGACCCAGTACTTC. Its protein is CASGLTTPGLAFQETQYF. Full variable domain (remainder filled in from reference TRBV12-5 and TRBJ2-5): DARVTQTPRHKVTEMGQEVTMRCQPILGHNTVFWYRQTMMQGLELLAYFRNRAPLDDSGMPKDRFSAEMPDATLATLKIQPSEPRDSAVYFCASGLTTPGLAFQETQYFGPGTRLLVL.

This clone occurred once. The chain recombines TRBV28 with TRBJ2-3; the D is unclear. The V gene's germline CDR1 is MDHEN and CDR2 SYDVKM. The CDR3 runs to 16 residues. Deletions cut 3 bases from V and 4 bases from J, with 17 bases between. CDR3 DNA sequence: TGTGCCAGCAGTTTGGATAACATACCCGCGGCAGATACGCAGTATTTT. It translates to CASSLDNIPAADTQYF.

This clone was observed a single time. The gene calls are TRBV18 and TRBJ2-5, with no clear D. Looked up from germline, CDR1 is KGHSH and CDR2 is LQKENI. Trimming left V 0 bases short and J 3 bases short, with 11 bases between. The CDR3 covers 15 residues. The CDR3 DNA is TGTGCCAGCTCACCACCGAATGGCAGAGAAGAGACCCAGTACTTC. This sequence encodes CASSPPNGREETQYF. Filled out from reference TRBV18 and TRBJ2-5, the complete variable domain reads NAGVMQNPRHLVRRRGQEARLRCSPMKGHSHVYWYRQLPEEGLKFMVYLQKENIIDESGMPKERFSAEFPKEGPSILRIQQVVRGDSAAYFCASSPPNGREETQYFGPGTRLLVL.

The chain is built from TRBV6-5 and TRBJ1-1; D is uncertain. The CDR3 covers 12 residues. V lost 4 bases and J 2 bases, leaving 5 bases between the germline ends. CDR1 is MNHEY and CDR2 is SVGAGI in the germline V gene. Here the CDR3 DNA reads TGTGCCAGCAGTTCAATTAACACTGAAGCTTTCTTT. It is translated as CASSSINTEAFF.

The V call is TRBV29-1, the J call TRBJ2-1; 7 bases fit TRBD1. With V trimmed by 7 bases and J by 0 bases, 12 bases remained unmatched. Germline CDR1 SQVTM, CDR2 ANQGSEA. This CDR3 is 16 amino acids long. The CDR3 region has the DNA TGCAGCGGGGCAGGACAGGTGCTGGTCTCCTACAATGAGCAGTTCTTC. As protein: CSGAGQVLVSYNEQFF.

V is TRBV7-2 and J is TRBJ2-7, with TRBD2 matching over 7 bases. V shed 5 bases, J shed 2 bases, and the junction held 9 bases outside the gene matches. CDR1 SGHTA and CDR2 FQGNSA come from the germline V gene. CDR3 length equals 15 residues. The CDR3 bases are TGTGCCAGCAGCGTAAGGCCGGGGGGTCCCTACGAGCAGTACTTC. It translates to CASSVRPGGPYEQYF.

To note about this clone: Different DNA sequences within this sample yield the same CDR3. The CDR3 DNA reads TGTGCCTGGGGGGGACAGGGAAATGAGCAGTTCTTC. Its translation is CAWGGQGNEQFF. The chain links TRBV30 to TRBJ2-1; 9 positions match TRBD1. The CDR3 totals 12 residues. CDR1 GTSNPN and CDR2 SVGIG come from the germline V gene (reference sequence). Trimming took 5 bases from V and 7 from J; bases not matched to a gene: 3.

V gene TRBV5-6 combines with J gene TRBJ2-1; D is ambiguous. The CDR3 runs to 12 residues. Germline CDR1 reads SGHDT; CDR2 reads YYEEEE. V was cut by 0 bases and J by 7 bases, with 5 bases left in between. The CDR3 sequence: CASSLGENEQFF. The DNA for the CDR3 is TGTGCCAGCAGCTTGGGGGAAAATGAGCAGTTCTTC.

The genes are TRBV11-1 and TRBJ2-2, with D tentatively TRBD1 or TRBD2 (6 bases each). Between the trimmed V and J ends, which lost 4 bases and 4 bases, there was a span of 19 bases. The CDR3 is made up of 17 amino acids. Per germline, CDR1 SGHAT and CDR2 FQDESV (reference sequence). Here the CDR3 DNA reads TGTGCCAGCAGCTCAGGTCGTGGGGGGCGTGTCACCGGGGAGCTGTTTTTT. It encodes CASSSGRGGRVTGELFF.

The rearrangement links TRBV4-1 to TRBJ2-3; 13 bases agree with TRBD2. This CDR3 spans 16 amino acids. V lost 8 bases, J lost 5 bases, and 10 bases stayed unmatched. Germline V lookup: CDR1 MGHRA, CDR2 YSYEKL. As DNA, the CDR3 is TGCGCCAGCGCACGGACTAGCGGGAGTGGGGGAGATACGCAGTATTTT. This encodes CASARTSGSGGDTQYF.

The chain links TRBV5-1 to TRBJ2-1; D may be TRBD1 (6 bases). This CDR3 is 15 amino acids long. The V end lost 0 bases, the J end lost 9 bases, and 16 bases lay between the germline ends. Germline CDR1 is SGHRS and CDR2 is YFSETQ. The CDR3 is CASSLVTGSFSEQFF. CDR3 sequence (DNA): TGCGCCAGCAGCTTGGTTACAGGGTCTTTTTCTGAGCAGTTCTTC.

This chain uses TRBV30 with TRBJ1-3; D gene ambiguous. The CDR3 extends over 13 amino acids. Germline V gene lookup returns CDR1 GTSNPN and CDR2 SVGIG (reference sequence). V lost 5 bases and J 0 bases, leaving 8 bases between the germline ends. CDR3 amino acids: CAWAESSGNTIYF. The CDR3 DNA is TGTGCCTGGGCCGAGAGCTCTGGAAACACCATATATTTT.

The chain uses TRBV18 and TRBJ2-5; 9 nucleotides agree with TRBD2. This CDR3 region has 14 residues. CDR1 KGHSH and CDR2 LQKENI come from the germline V gene. The ends lost 3 bases at V and 2 bases at J; junction bases unmatched: 1. The CDR3 DNA reads TGTGCCAGCTCACCGACTAGCGGACAAGAGACCCAGTACTTC. It yields the protein CASSPTSGQETQYF.

The J gene is TRBJ2-7, the V gene TRBV4-1, with TRBD2 matching over 12 bases. Germline-derived CDR1 and CDR2 are MGHRA and YSYEKL. CDR3 size: 15 residues. V trimming: 2 bases; J trimming: 6 bases; junction bases outside the gene matches: 5. In DNA form, the CDR3 reads TGCGCCAGCAGCCAACCACTAGCGGGAGGACGCGAGCAGTACTTC. Residues: CASSQPLAGGREQYF.

This chain links TRBV28 with TRBJ2-5, with TRBD1 as a possible D gene (6 bases). The CDR3 totals 14 residues. Germline lookup yields CDR1 MDHEN and CDR2 SYDVKM. The V end lost 2 bases, the J end lost 0 bases, and 7 bases lay between the germline ends. The CDR3 loop is CASSLQGYQETQYF. The CDR3 nucleotides read TGTGCCAGCAGTTTACAGGGGTACCAAGAGACCCAGTACTTC.

The chain has TRBV4-2 and TRBJ1-2, with TRBD1 as a possible D gene (5 bases). The CDR3 runs to 16 residues. CDR1 LGHNA and CDR2 YNFKEQ come from the germline V gene. V dropped 0 bases and J dropped 2 bases, with 13 bases sitting between them. Written as DNA, the CDR3 is TGTGCCAGCAGCCAAGATATCGGCCGGGGCAACTATGGCTACACCTTC. This sequence encodes CASSQDIGRGNYGYTF.

The J gene is TRBJ2-1, the V gene TRBV9, with 7 bases aligning to TRBD1. Looked up from germline, CDR1 is SGDLS and CDR2 is YYNGEE. J was trimmed by 1 base and V by 3 bases; bases with no gene match: 4. The CDR3 is made up of 15 amino acids. The CDR3 sequence is CASSARQGSYNEQFF. As DNA, the CDR3 is TGTGCCAGCAGCGCTAGACAGGGATCCTACAATGAGCAGTTCTTC.

The V call is TRBV18, the J call TRBJ2-7; 10 nucleotides align to TRBD1. With V trimmed by 3 bases and J by 4 bases, 6 bases remained unmatched. This CDR3 region has 15 residues. From germline, CDR1 is KGHSH and CDR2 LQKENI. CDR3 region: CASSPGTGAVYEQYF. Written as DNA, the CDR3 is TGTGCCAGCTCACCCGGGACAGGGGCGGTTTACGAGCAGTACTTC.

The chain has TRBV15 and TRBJ1-2; TRBD1 aligns across 8 bases. There are 17 residues in the CDR3. Per the germline V gene, CDR1 is LNHNV and CDR2 is YYDKDF (reference sequence). Germline trimming cut 0 bases from V and 8 bases from J; bases unmatched to any gene: 14. In DNA form, the CDR3 reads TGTGCCACCAGCAGAGATTTTAGCGGGCAGGGGGCTTTGGGCTACACCTTC. Protein sequence: CATSRDFSGQGALGYTF.

The rearrangement links TRBV6-5 to TRBJ2-1; 10 nucleotides line up with TRBD1. The germline CDR1 and CDR2 sequences are MNHEY and SVGAGI. Trimming cost V 6 bases and J 9 bases; bases outside gene matches: 5. The CDR3 is 13 residues long. This chain's CDR3 is CASRGQGVVEQFF. The CDR3, as DNA: TGTGCCAGCAGAGGACAGGGGGTAGTTGAGCAGTTCTTC.

The chain has TRBV15 and TRBJ2-7; unclear D gene. This CDR3 spans 11 amino acids. Germline-derived CDR1 and CDR2 are LNHNV and YYDKDF (reference sequence). The ends were cut back, 1 base at V and 7 bases at J, with 5 bases in the middle. The CDR3 sequence is CATSRGLEQYF. CDR3 nucleotides: TGTGCCACCAGCAGAGGCCTGGAGCAGTACTTC.

This clone turned up a few times. The chain couples TRBV7-9 to TRBJ2-7; D gene uncertain. This CDR3 has 12 residues. The V end was cut by 4 bases, the J end by 7 bases, with 11 bases between. Germline values: CDR1 SEHNR, CDR2 FQNEAQ (reference sequence). This chain's CDR3 is CASSSLQKEQYF. The CDR3 DNA reads TGTGCCAGCAGCTCCTTACAGAAAGAGCAGTACTTC.

This chain joins TRBV30 and TRBJ2-7; 11 positions match TRBD1. Trimming cost V 3 bases and J 0 bases; bases outside gene matches: 4. Germline values: CDR1 GTSNPN, CDR2 SVGIG (reference sequence). CDR3 length: 15 amino acids. The CDR3 DNA reads TGTGCCTGGAGCGTCGGGACAGGGGGCTCCTACGAGCAGTACTTC. Protein product: CAWSVGTGGSYEQYF.

The V gene is TRBV9, the J gene TRBJ1-1; D unresolved. Germline V lookup: CDR1 SGDLS, CDR2 YYNGEE. CDR3 size: 16 residues. Trimming took off 0 bases at V and 1 base at J, with 13 bases between the two ends. CDR3 loop: CASSVGVGSSNTEAFF. The CDR3 region has the DNA TGTGCCAGCAGCGTAGGGGTTGGCAGCTCGAACACTGAAGCTTTCTTT.

The CDR3 nucleotides are TGTGCCAGCAGCCACAACTCCTACAATGAGCAGTTCTTC. Translating gives CASSHNSYNEQFF. The chain links TRBV7-2 to TRBJ2-1; D remains unclear. The V gene lost 5 bases and the J gene lost 0 bases, with 5 bases spanning the gap. Germline assignment: CDR1 SGHTA and CDR2 FQGNSA. This CDR3 region has 13 residues.

The rearrangement uses TRBV5-4 and TRBJ1-2; TRBD1 matches at 9 bases. Germline V gene data show CDR1 as SGHNT and CDR2 as YYREEE (reference sequence). The CDR3 consists of 14 residues. Unmatched junction bases numbered 9, after V lost 6 bases and J lost 6 bases. CDR3 region: CASTQGDREHGYTF. In DNA, the CDR3 is TGTGCCAGCACCCAAGGGGACAGGGAGCATGGCTACACCTTC.

J is TRBJ2-1 and V is TRBV29-1; TRBD1 agrees at 8 bases. Losses at the gene ends were 5 bases for V and 3 bases for J; bases not matched to a gene: 6. The CDR3 consists of 14 residues. Germline CDR1 reads SQVTM; CDR2 reads ANQGSEA. In DNA, the CDR3 is TGCAGCGTTATCGACAGGGGAGGCTACAATGAGCAGTTCTTC. Translating gives CSVIDRGGYNEQFF.

The chain couples TRBV11-2 to TRBJ2-3, with unresolved D. Germline V CDR1 and CDR2: SGHAT, FQNNGV. The CDR3 is made up of 15 amino acids. V was cut by 3 bases and J by 2 bases, with 12 bases left in between. CDR3 sequence reads: CASSFVQIHTDTQYF. The CDR3 coding sequence is TGTGCCAGCAGCTTCGTCCAAATACACACAGATACGCAGTATTTT.